The 23 T cell receptor beta chains below come from one sample, sequenced in a study of PD-L1 blockade in urothelial cancer. As for time point: pretreatment peripheral blood. Sequenced by immunoSEQ multiplex PCR; TCRdb stores in-frame clones only, minus some. In the table there are tens of thousands of clones, roughly 81% of which are singletons. The sequencing used PBMCs, collected around atezolizumab (anti-PD-L1) treatment. Receptor source: a man aged 65-85 years with urothelial cancer.

The CDR3 here is CAISEAGLGQPQHF. CDR3 nucleotide sequence: TGTGCCATCAGTGAGGCAGGGTTAGGTCAGCCCCAGCATTTT. The V gene is TRBV10-3, the J gene TRBJ1-5, with TRBD1 as a possible D gene (5 bases). Trimming pared 2 bases from V and 6 bases from J, leaving 11 bases between. Germline V CDR1 and CDR2: ENHRY, SYGVKD. The CDR3 has 14 residues.

The chain is built from TRBV6-1 and TRBJ1-1, with unresolved D. The germline gives CDR1 MNHNS, CDR2 SASEGT. The CDR3 length is 11 residues. V was clipped by 7 bases and J by 5 bases, with 8 bases between them. The CDR3 nucleotides are TGTGCCAGCACTACAGAAACTGAAGCTTTCTTT. It translates to CASTTETEAFF.

The V and J genes are TRBV5-1 and TRBJ2-5; 12 bases fit TRBD2. CDR3 length: 16 residues. Trimming took 3 bases from V and 2 from J; bases not matched to a gene: 5. Germline CDR1 SGHRS, CDR2 YFSETQ. As DNA, the CDR3 is TGCGCCAGCAGCTCTAGCGGGGGGGTTCGGCAAGAGACCCAGTACTTC. Translating gives CASSSSGGVRQETQYF.

The chain couples TRBV4-1 to TRBJ2-7, with D tentatively TRBD2 (5 bases). V shed 4 bases and J shed 2 bases, with 18 bases lying between them. Germline V gene data show CDR1 as MGHRA and CDR2 as YSYEKL. The CDR3 is made up of 16 amino acids. DNA for the CDR3: TGCGCCAGCAGCCTCCACGTAGCGACTGAAACCTACGAGCAGTACTTC. Translating gives CASSLHVATETYEQYF.

The V gene is TRBV11-2, the J gene TRBJ1-4; perhaps TRBD1 as D (6 bases). CDR3 length: 15 amino acids. V was pared by 4 bases and J by 8 bases, with 17 bases between. In germline, CDR1 is SGHAT, CDR2 FQNNGV. The CDR3 spells CASSSGTGKDEKLFF. The CDR3 nucleotides read TGTGCCAGCAGCTCCGGTACAGGGAAGGACGAAAAACTGTTTTTT.

The rearrangement uses TRBV6-1 and TRBJ2-7, with 8 bases aligning to TRBD1. From germline, CDR1 is MNHNS and CDR2 SASEGT. There are 14 residues in the CDR3. Losses at the gene ends were 6 bases for V and 8 bases for J; bases not matched to a gene: 12. As DNA, the CDR3 is TGTGCCAGCAGAGAGTACGGGACAGGAGTAAAGCAGTACTTC. Its protein is CASREYGTGVKQYF.

The chain joins TRBV6-6 to TRBJ2-5, with 9 bases fitting TRBD2. V gave up 8 bases and J gave up 5 bases; unmatched junction bases: 3. CDR1 is MNHNY and CDR2 is SVGAGI in the germline V gene (reference sequence). This CDR3 is 12 amino acids long. CDR3 DNA sequence: TGTGCCAGCGGGACTAGCAGTGAGACCCAGTACTTC. Translating it yields CASGTSSETQYF.

The genes are TRBV18 and TRBJ2-3, with TRBD2 identical over 13 bases. After removal of 8 bases from V and 3 bases from J, the junction contained 5 bases not matched to a gene. The CDR3 length is 15 residues. Per germline, CDR1 KGHSH and CDR2 LQKENI. CDR3 DNA: TGTGCCAGCCGGACTAGCGGGAGAGGTACAGATACGCAGTATTTT. The encoded protein is CASRTSGRGTDTQYF.

The chain couples TRBV11-2 to TRBJ2-7; D might be TRBD1 (8 bases). The length of the CDR3 is 15 residues. The V and J ends lost 3 bases and 6 bases respectively, with 18 bases between them. Germline V gene sequence: CDR1 SGHAT, CDR2 FQNNGV. For the CDR3, the DNA is TGTGCCAGCAGCTTCACAGGGGGGGGGTTGGGCGAGCAGTACTTC. Its translation: CASSFTGGGLGEQYF.

V usage is TRBV5-8 and J usage is TRBJ1-2; 7 bases line up with TRBD1. The CDR3 has 14 amino acids. V shed 4 bases and J 5 bases; nucleotides not matched to a gene: 8. CDR1 and CDR2 from the germline V gene are SGHTS and YDEGEE. Here the CDR3 reads CASSRGTASYGYTF. The CDR3 DNA follows: TGTGCCAGCAGCCGGGGGACAGCGAGTTATGGCTACACCTTC.

The rearrangement uses TRBV6-1 and TRBJ1-4, with 9 nucleotides matching TRBD1. V gave up 7 bases and J gave up 4 bases; unmatched junction bases: 4. Germline-derived CDR1 and CDR2 are MNHNS and SASEGT. The CDR3 loop spans 14 amino acids. Here the CDR3 reads CASTRDRVNEKLFF. CDR3 in DNA: TGTGCCAGCACCCGGGACAGGGTTAATGAAAAACTGTTTTTT.

This clone has only a few counts. This rearrangement joins TRBV11-1 to TRBJ2-7, with 14 bases identical to TRBD2. Germline V gene data show CDR1 as SGHAT and CDR2 as FQDESV (reference sequence). With V trimmed by 5 bases and J by 2 bases, 14 bases remained unmatched. The CDR3 sequence is 19 residues long. The CDR3 nucleotides read TGTGCCAGCAGCCCCTCAGGACTAGCGGGAGGAACCAAAACCTACGAGCAGTACTTC. It specifies CASSPSGLAGGTKTYEQYF.

The chain has TRBV18 and TRBJ1-5, with 10 bases that match TRBD1. Germline lookup yields CDR1 KGHSH and CDR2 LQKENI. Germline trimming cut 5 bases from V and 5 bases from J; bases unmatched to any gene: 9. The CDR3 covers 16 residues. The CDR3 DNA follows: TGTGCCAGCTCAAGCCGGGACAGGGGAGGGGATCAGCCCCAGCATTTT. Its protein product is CASSSRDRGGDQPQHF.

The chain couples TRBV6-6 to TRBJ2-5, with 10 bases aligning to TRBD2. TRBJ2-7 explains the end of the DNA better; the J call may be wrong. This CDR3 has 15 residues. The germline gives CDR1 MNHNY, CDR2 SVGAGI (reference sequence). The CDR3 DNA is TGTGCCAGCAGTTACTCGGTGGGACTAGCGAACGAGCAGTACTTC. Amino acids: CASSYSVGLANEQYF.

The V gene is TRBV7-8, the J gene TRBJ1-5; D call uncertain. The V gene's germline CDR1 is SGHVS and CDR2 FQNEAQ. V gave up 7 bases and J gave up 0 bases, with 10 bases separating them. CDR3 length: 14 residues. Written as DNA, the CDR3 is TGTGCCAGCAACCCGGTAAATAGCAATCAGCCCCAGCATTTT. This codes for CASNPVNSNQPQHF.

This chain joins TRBV19 and TRBJ2-1; no definite D call. The CDR3 runs to 14 residues. V was trimmed by 2 bases and J by 3 bases, leaving 8 bases between them. CDR1 and CDR2 (germline): LNHDA, SQIVND (reference sequence). CDR3: CASSISQDYNEQFF. The CDR3 DNA sequence: TGTGCCAGTAGTATATCCCAGGACTACAATGAGCAGTTCTTC.

The chain uses TRBV5-1 and TRBJ2-5, with 10 bases lining up with TRBD1. The CDR3 contains 15 residues. The J segment lost 1 base and the V segment lost 5 bases, leaving 5 bases of the junction unmatched. Looked up from germline, CDR1 is SGHRS and CDR2 is YFSETQ. DNA for the CDR3: TGCGCCAGCAGTACTGGACAGGGGGTCCAAGAGACCCAGTACTTC. It specifies CASSTGQGVQETQYF.

This clone has a count of ten or more. The sample has other DNA sequences that encode this CDR3 too. The V and J genes are TRBV11-2 and TRBJ2-7, with no clear D. The germline CDR1 and CDR2 sequences are SGHAT and FQNNGV. Trimming pared 5 bases from V and 4 bases from J, leaving 6 bases between. The CDR3 consists of 11 residues. This chain's CDR3 is CASSPSYEQYF. In DNA form, the CDR3 reads TGTGCCAGCAGCCCCTCGTACGAGCAGTACTTC.

The chain combines TRBV13 with TRBJ1-6; D unresolved. V was shortened by 3 bases and J by 10 bases, with 13 bases between the two germline ends. CDR1 and CDR2 (germline): PRHDT, FYEKMQ (reference sequence). CDR3 size: 14 residues. CDR3 bases: TGTGCCAGCAGCTTTGGGGAGGGAAACTCACCCCTCCACTTT. The encoded protein is CASSFGEGNSPLHF.

This rearrangement joins TRBV19 to TRBJ1-5; D is unresolved. V was shortened by 9 bases and J by 6 bases, with 18 bases between the two germline ends. CDR3 size: 14 residues. CDR1 is LNHDA, CDR2 SQIVND, per germline (reference sequence). In nucleotides, the CDR3 is TGTGCCAGCCACGACATAGGTCGGGGTCAGCCCCAGCATTTT. Translating gives CASHDIGRGQPQHF.

CDR3 residues: CASSPFRDSSYEQYF. In DNA form, the CDR3 reads TGTGCCAGCAGCCCATTCAGGGACAGCTCCTACGAGCAGTACTTC. V usage is TRBV9 and J usage is TRBJ2-7; 7 nucleotides line up with TRBD1. The junction had 7 bases not matched to a gene; V was cut back by 4 bases and J by 0 bases. This CDR3 has 15 amino acids. Germline V gene lookup returns CDR1 SGDLS and CDR2 YYNGEE.

The chain links TRBV12-2 to TRBJ1-1; TRBD1, the table's D call, was not compared with the DNA. TRBV12-2 is a documented pseudogene. The CDR3 has 16 residues. CDR3 sequence (DNA): TGTGCAAGTCGCTGTACCGACAGGGGCATGAACACTGAAGCTTTCTTT. Translation gives CASRCTDRGMNTEAFF.

This chain joins TRBV6-5 and TRBJ2-7, with a weak D call TRBD1 (6 bases). The germline V and J ends were trimmed by 6 bases and 11 bases, with 14 bases remaining between them. The CDR3 contains 11 residues. CDR1 is MNHEY and CDR2 is SVGAGI in the germline V gene. CDR3 sequence reads: CASSQTGQEYF. The CDR3 DNA reads as TGTGCCAGCAGCCAGACAGGTCAAGAGTACTTC.